A selection of T cell receptor beta chains follows, all from one sample in a study of blood T cell repertoires in COVID-19. Clones were read by immunoSEQ multiplex PCR, and TCRdb kept only the in-frame ones, dropping some. Here the sample spans 95,000 to 130,000 clones, 75% to 90% being singletons. What was sequenced was peripheral blood. The source is a man in his thirties or forties with acute or convalescent COVID-19. Each CDR3 is given with its conserved first and last residue. A D gene is named only where the DNA matches it firmly. Size is stated for part of the rows, as once, few or many counts, or as a class when the clone is expanded.

TRBJ1-1 TRBD1 TRBV7-9 NA CASSPEGTGGEAFF TGTGCCAGCAGCCCCGAGGGGACAGGGGGTGAAGCTTTCTTT
TRBJ2-1 NA TRBV6-5 NA CASSWETNVGNEQFF TGTGCCAGCAGTTGGGAGACTAATGTGGGCAATGAGCAGTTCTTC
TRBJ2-5 NA TRBV4-1 NA CASSQGDRETQYF TGCGCCAGCAGCCAGGGAGATCGGGAGACCCAGTACTTC
TRBJ1-6 NA TRBV15 NA CATSSTVNSPLHF TGTGCCACCAGCAGCACGGTTAATTCACCCCTCCACTTT
TRBJ2-7 TRBD1 TRBV7-2 NA CASSFDRDLGEQYF TGTGCCAGCAGCTTTGACAGGGATCTTGGCGAGCAGTACTTC
TRBJ2-1 TRBD2 TRBV13 once CASSPSALAGSYNEQFF TGTGCCAGCAGCCCGTCCGCACTAGCGGGATCCTACAATGAGCAGTTCTTC
TRBJ1-5 NA TRBV7-2 few CASSSSGGAGNQPQHF TGTGCCAGCAGCTCATCGGGGGGGGCGGGAAATCAGCCCCAGCATTTT
TRBJ1-1 NA TRBV5-1 once CASRWYGEGTEAFF TGCGCCAGCAGGTGGTATGGGGAGGGGACTGAAGCTTTCTTT
TRBJ1-5 TRBD1 TRBV30 NA CAWSVLTGGRQPQHF TGTGCCTGGAGTGTATTGACAGGGGGAAGGCAGCCCCAGCATTTT
TRBJ1-1 NA TRBV7-2 few CASSDGRGGVTEAFF TGTGCCAGCAGCGACGGGCGGGGGGGAGTCACTGAAGCTTTCTTT
TRBJ1-2 NA TRBV19 NA CARGDLSNYGYTF TGTGCCCGGGGGGACTTGAGTAACTATGGCTACACCTTC
TRBJ1-2 TRBD1 TRBV29-1 NA CSVGDSSGYTF TGCAGCGTGGGGGACAGCTCCGGCTACACCTTC
TRBJ2-7 NA TRBV19 NA CASRGQSSYEQYF TGTGCCAGTAGAGGACAGAGCTCCTACGAGCAGTACTTC
TRBJ2-7 NA TRBV30 many CACARTGYEQYF TGTGCCTGCGCAAGAACGGGCTACGAGCAGTACTTC
TRBJ2-7 NA TRBV19 NA CASSIMGGGLYEQYF TGTGCCAGTAGTATTATGGGGGGGGGCCTCTACGAGCAGTACTTC
TRBJ2-3 TRBD2 TRBV7-3 NA CASSLGLAGGTDTQYF TGTGCCAGCAGCTTAGGGTTAGCGGGGGGCACAGATACGCAGTATTTT
TRBJ2-2 NA TRBV5-1 NA CASSLLGQTYTGELFF TGCGCCAGCAGCTTGCTAGGACAGACATACACCGGGGAGCTGTTTTTT
TRBJ2-3 NA TRBV6-8 NA CASRVRQGDETDTQYF TGTGCCAGCAGGGTAAGGCAAGGAGATGAGACAGATACGCAGTATTTT
TRBJ1-5 NA TRBV4-1 NA CASSQEERGGQPQHF TGCGCCAGCAGCCAAGAGGAGAGAGGGGGACAGCCCCAGCATTTT
TRBJ2-1 TRBD2 TRBV7-6 NA CASSLVLAASSYNEQFF TGTGCCAGCAGCTTAGTTCTAGCGGCCAGCTCCTACAATGAGCAGTTCTTC
TRBJ1-2 NA TRBV24-1 NA CATSDSYGYTF TGTGCCACCAGTGATTCGTATGGCTACACCTTC
TRBJ1-3 NA TRBV7-2 NA CASSPESSGNTIYF TGTGCCAGCAGCCCCGAGAGCTCTGGAAACACCATATATTTT
TRBJ2-5 NA TRBV6-2/TRBV6-3 NA CASSYLYGSRETQYF TGTGCCAGCAGTTACCTGTATGGGTCCAGGGAGACCCAGTACTTC
TRBJ2-7 TRBD2 TRBV20-1 NA CSASLERGEQYF TGCAGTGCTAGTCTAGAGCGGGGGGAGCAGTACTTC
TRBJ1-1 NA TRBV19 NA CASSIAQSNTEAFF TGTGCCAGTAGTATAGCCCAGTCGAACACTGAAGCTTTCTTT
TRBJ1-2 NA TRBV7-9 NA CASSLVLAAPNYGYTF TGTGCCAGCAGCTTAGTGCTGGCAGCGCCTAACTATGGCTACACCTTC
TRBJ2-7 TRBD1 TRBV7-9 NA CASSLTSRGLEQYF TGTGCCAGCAGCTTAACGTCGAGGGGGCTCGAGCAGTACTTC
TRBJ1-6 TRBD1 TRBV3-1/TRBV3-2 few CASSLSQTGRNSPLHF TGTGCCAGCAGCCTATCGCAGACAGGGAGGAATTCACCCCTCCACTTT
TRBJ2-2 NA TRBV12-3/TRBV12-4 NA CASSYRVTGELFF TGTGCCAGCAGTTACAGGGTCACCGGGGAGCTGTTTTTT
TRBJ2-1 TRBD2 TRBV5-1 NA CASSLGGGSGYEQFF TGCGCCAGCAGCTTAGGAGGCGGGAGCGGGTATGAGCAGTTCTTC
TRBJ1-1 TRBD1 TRBV5-6 NA CASSDRGRLNTEAFF TGTGCCAGCAGTGACAGGGGCAGGCTGAACACTGAAGCTTTCTTT
TRBJ2-1 NA TRBV15 NA CATRGGGSPFLGNEQFF TGTGCCACCAGGGGGGGCGGGAGTCCCTTTCTCGGCAATGAGCAGTTCTTC
TRBJ1-2 NA TRBV5-1 NA CASSSLRQNYGYTF TGCGCCAGCAGCTCCCTCCGACAGAACTATGGCTACACCTTC
TRBJ2-1 TRBD1 TRBV6-5 once CASSPDRGTYNEQFF TGTGCCAGCAGCCCCGACAGGGGAACCTACAATGAGCAGTTCTTC
TRBJ2-1 NA TRBV7-3 NA CASSLTVGGGYNEQFF TGTGCCAGCAGCTTAACAGTAGGGGGAGGGTACAATGAGCAGTTCTTC
TRBJ2-6 NA TRBV4-2 NA CASSQALASGANVLTF TGTGCCAGCAGCCAAGCATTAGCATCGGGGGCCAACGTCCTGACTTTC
TRBJ1-4 TRBD1 TRBV4-1 NA CASSQPRTGGHEKLFF TGCGCCAGCAGCCAACCTAGGACAGGGGGCCATGAAAAACTGTTTTTT
TRBJ2-3 NA TRBV10-3 NA CAISANADTQYF TGTGCCATCAGTGCCAATGCAGATACGCAGTATTTT
TRBJ1-6 NA TRBV30 NA CAWSWDNFGSPLHF TGTGCCTGGAGTTGGGACAACTTCGGTTCACCCCTCCACTTT
TRBJ1-6 NA TRBV7-2 NA CASSRPGNSPLHF TGTGCCAGCAGCCGTCCAGGGAATTCACCCCTCCACTTT
TRBJ1-2 NA TRBV10-3 NA CAISESGGVYGYTF TGTGCCATCAGTGAGTCGGGGGGGGTCTATGGCTACACCTTC
TRBJ1-6 NA TRBV6-6 NA CASSYSEERSPLHF TGTGCCAGCAGTTACTCCGAGGAGCGTTCACCCCTCCACTTT